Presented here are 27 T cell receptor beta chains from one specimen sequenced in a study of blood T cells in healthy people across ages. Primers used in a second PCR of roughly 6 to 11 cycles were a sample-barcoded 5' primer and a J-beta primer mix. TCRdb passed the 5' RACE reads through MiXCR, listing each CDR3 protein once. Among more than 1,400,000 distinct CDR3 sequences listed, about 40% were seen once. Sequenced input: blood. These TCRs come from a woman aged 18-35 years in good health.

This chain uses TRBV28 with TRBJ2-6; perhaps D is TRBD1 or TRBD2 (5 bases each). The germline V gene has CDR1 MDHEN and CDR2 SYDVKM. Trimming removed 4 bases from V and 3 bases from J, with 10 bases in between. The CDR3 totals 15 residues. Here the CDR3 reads CASSSGARGANVLTF. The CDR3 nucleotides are TGTGCCAGCAGTTCCGGGGCTCGTGGGGCCAACGTCCTGACTTTC.

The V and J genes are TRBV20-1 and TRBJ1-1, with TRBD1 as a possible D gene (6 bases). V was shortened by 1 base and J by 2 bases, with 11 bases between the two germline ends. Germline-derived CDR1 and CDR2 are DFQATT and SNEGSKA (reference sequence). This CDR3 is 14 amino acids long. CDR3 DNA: TGCAGTGCTAGAGGTCTAGGGACAAACACTGAAGCTTTCTTT. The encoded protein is CSARGLGTNTEAFF.

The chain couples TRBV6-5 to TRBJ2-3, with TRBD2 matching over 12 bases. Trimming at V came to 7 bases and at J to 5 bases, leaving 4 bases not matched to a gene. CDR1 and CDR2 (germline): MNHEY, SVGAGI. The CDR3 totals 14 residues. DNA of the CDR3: TGTGCCAGCATCCTGACTAGCGGGGGAGATACGCAGTATTTT. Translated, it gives CASILTSGGDTQYF.

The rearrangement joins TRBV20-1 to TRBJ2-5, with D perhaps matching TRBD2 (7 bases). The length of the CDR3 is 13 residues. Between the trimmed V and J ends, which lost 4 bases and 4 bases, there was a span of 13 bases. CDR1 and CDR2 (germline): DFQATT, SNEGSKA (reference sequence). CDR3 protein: CSAIRGASETQYF. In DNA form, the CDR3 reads TGCAGTGCTATTCGGGGGGCATCAGAGACCCAGTACTTC.

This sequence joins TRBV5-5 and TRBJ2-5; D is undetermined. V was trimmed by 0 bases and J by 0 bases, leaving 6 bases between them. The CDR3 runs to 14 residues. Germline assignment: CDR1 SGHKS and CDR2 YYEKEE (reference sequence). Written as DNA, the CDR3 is TGTGCCAGCAGCTTGGGCCAGGACCAAGAGACCCAGTACTTC. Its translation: CASSLGQDQETQYF.

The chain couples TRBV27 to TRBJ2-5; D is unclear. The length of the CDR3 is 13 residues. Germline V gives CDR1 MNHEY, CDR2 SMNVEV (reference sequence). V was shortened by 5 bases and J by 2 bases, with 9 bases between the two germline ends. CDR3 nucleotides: TGTGCCAGCAGTCTATACCCTCAAGAGACCCAGTACTTC. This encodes CASSLYPQETQYF.

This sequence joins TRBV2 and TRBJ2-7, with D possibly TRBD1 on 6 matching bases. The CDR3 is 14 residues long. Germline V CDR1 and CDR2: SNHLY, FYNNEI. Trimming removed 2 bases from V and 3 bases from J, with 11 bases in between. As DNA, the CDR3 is TGTGCCAGCAGTGAATGGGACACAGACTACGAGCAGTACTTC. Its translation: CASSEWDTDYEQYF.

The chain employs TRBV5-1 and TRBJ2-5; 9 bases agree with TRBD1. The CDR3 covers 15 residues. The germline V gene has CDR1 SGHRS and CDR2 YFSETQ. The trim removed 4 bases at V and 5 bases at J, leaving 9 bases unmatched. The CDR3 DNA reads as TGCGCCAGCAGCGGGGGACAGGGAGGTATCGAGACCCAGTACTTC. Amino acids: CASSGGQGGIETQYF.

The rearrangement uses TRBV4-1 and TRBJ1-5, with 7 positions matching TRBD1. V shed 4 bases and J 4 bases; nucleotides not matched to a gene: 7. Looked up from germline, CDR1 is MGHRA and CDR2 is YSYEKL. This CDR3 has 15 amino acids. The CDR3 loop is CASSPGGVMNQPQHF. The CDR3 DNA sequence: TGCGCCAGCAGCCCAGGGGGGGTGATGAATCAGCCCCAGCATTTT.

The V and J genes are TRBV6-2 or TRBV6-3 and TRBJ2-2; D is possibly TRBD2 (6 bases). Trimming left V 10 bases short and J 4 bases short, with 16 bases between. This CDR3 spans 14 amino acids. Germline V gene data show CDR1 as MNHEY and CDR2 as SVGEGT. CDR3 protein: CATHSGGRTGELFF. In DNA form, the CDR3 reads TGTGCCACCCATAGCGGAGGTCGCACCGGGGAGCTGTTTTTT.

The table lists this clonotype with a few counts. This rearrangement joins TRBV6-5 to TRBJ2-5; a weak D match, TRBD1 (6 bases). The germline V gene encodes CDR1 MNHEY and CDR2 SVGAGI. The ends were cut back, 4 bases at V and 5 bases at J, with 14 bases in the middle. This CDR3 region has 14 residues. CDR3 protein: CASSSSTGGETQYF. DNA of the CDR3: TGTGCCAGCAGTTCCTCGACAGGCGGGGAGACCCAGTACTTC.

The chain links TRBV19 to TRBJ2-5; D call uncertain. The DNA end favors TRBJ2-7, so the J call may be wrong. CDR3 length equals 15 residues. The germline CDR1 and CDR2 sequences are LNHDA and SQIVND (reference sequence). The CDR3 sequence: CASSIGSGFTYEQYF. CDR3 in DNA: TGTGCCAGTAGTATAGGGTCCGGGTTCACCTACGAGCAGTACTTC.

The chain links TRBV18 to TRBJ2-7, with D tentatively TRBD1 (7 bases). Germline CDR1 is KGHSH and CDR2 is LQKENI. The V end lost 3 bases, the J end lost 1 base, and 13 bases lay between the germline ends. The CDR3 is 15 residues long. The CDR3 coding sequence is TGTGCCAGCTCACCGCGGGACAGACAATCCTACGAGCAGTACTTC. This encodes CASSPRDRQSYEQYF.

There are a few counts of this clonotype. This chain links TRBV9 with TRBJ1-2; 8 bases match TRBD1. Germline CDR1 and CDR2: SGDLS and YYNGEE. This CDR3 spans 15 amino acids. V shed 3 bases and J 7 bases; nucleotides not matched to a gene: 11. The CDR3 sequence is CASSAPDRGSGGYTF. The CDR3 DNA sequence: TGTGCCAGCAGCGCCCCTGACAGGGGATCGGGTGGCTACACCTTC.

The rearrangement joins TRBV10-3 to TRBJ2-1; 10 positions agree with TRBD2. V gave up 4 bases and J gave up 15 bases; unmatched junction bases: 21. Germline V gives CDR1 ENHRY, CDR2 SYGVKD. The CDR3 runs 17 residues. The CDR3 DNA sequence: TGTGCCATCAGTGGTCCCACGTGGGGTAGCGGGGGGATTTTATCGTTCTTC. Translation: CAISGPTWGSGGILSFF.

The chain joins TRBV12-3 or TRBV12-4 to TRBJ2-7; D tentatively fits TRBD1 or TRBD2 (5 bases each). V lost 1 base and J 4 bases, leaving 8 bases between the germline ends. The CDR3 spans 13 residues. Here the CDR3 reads CASSLGGWYEQYF. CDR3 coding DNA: TGTGCCAGCAGTTTAGGGGGGTGGTACGAGCAGTACTTC.

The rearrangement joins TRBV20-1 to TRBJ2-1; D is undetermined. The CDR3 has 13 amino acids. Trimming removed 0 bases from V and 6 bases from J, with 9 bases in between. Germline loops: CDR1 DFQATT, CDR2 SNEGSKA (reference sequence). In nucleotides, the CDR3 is TGCAGTGCTAGAGATTGGGCCATCAATGAGCAGTTCTTC. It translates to CSARDWAINEQFF.

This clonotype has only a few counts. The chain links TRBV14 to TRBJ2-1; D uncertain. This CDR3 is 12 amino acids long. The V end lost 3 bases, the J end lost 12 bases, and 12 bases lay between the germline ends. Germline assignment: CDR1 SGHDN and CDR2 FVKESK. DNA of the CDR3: TGTGCCAGCAGCCACAGCCTTGATAGGCAGTTCTTC. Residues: CASSHSLDRQFF.

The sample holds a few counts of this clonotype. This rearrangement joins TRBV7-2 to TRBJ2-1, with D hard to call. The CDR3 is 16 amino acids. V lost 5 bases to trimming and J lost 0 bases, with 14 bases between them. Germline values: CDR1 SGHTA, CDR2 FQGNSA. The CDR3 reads CASSPEADYSYNEQFF. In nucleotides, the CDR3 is TGTGCCAGCAGCCCAGAGGCAGATTACTCCTACAATGAGCAGTTCTTC.

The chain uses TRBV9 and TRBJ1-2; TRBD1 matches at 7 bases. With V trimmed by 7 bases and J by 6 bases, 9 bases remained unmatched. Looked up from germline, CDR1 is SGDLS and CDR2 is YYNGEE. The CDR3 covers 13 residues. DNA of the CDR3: TGTGCCAGCCAAGACAGGGTGGGAAATGGCTACACCTTC. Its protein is CASQDRVGNGYTF.

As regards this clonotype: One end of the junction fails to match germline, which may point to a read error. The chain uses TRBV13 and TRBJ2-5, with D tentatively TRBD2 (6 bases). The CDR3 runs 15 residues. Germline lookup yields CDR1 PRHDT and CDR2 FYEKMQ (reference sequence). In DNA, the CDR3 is TGTGCCGGCAGCTTAAGGACTAAAGGAGAGGAGACCCAGTACTTC. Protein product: CAGSLRTKGEETQYF.

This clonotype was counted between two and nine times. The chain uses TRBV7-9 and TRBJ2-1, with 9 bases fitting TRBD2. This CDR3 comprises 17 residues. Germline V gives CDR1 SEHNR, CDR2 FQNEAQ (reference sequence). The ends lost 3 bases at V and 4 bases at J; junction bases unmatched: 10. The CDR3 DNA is TGTGCCAGCAGCTTGGGGGGAACTAGCGGGTTATACAATGAGCAGTTCTTC. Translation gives CASSLGGTSGLYNEQFF.

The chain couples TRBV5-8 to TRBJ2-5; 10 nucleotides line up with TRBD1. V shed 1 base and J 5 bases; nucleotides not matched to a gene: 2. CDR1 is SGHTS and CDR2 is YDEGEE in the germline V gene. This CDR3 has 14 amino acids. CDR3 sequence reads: CASSLRDRGETQYF. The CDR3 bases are TGTGCCAGCAGCTTGAGGGACAGGGGTGAGACCCAGTACTTC. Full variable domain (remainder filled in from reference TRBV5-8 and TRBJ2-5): EAGVTQSPTHLIKTRGQQATLRCSPISGHTSVYWYQQALGLGLQFLLWYDEGEERNRGNFPPRFSGRQFPNYSSELNVNALELEDSALYLCASSLRDRGETQYFGPGTRLLVL.

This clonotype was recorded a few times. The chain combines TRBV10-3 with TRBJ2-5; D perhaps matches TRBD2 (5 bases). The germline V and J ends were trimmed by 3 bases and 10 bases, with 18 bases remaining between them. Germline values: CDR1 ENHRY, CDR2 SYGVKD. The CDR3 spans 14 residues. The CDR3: CAISEGGPLGFQYF. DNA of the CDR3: TGTGCCATCAGTGAAGGAGGCCCGCTCGGGTTCCAGTACTTC.

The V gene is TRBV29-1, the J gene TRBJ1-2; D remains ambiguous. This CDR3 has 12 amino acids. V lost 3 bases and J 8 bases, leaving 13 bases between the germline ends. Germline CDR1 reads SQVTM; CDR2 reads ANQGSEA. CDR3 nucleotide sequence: TGCAGCGTTGACTCCAGGCCCGGGGGCTACACCTTC. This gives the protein CSVDSRPGGYTF.

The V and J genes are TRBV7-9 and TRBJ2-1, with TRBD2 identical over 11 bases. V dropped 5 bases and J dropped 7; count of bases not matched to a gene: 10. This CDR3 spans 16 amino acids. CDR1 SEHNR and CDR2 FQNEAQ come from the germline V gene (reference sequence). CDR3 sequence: CASSDLSGGAINEQFF. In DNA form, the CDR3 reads TGTGCCAGCAGCGACCTTAGCGGGGGGGCGATTAATGAGCAGTTCTTC. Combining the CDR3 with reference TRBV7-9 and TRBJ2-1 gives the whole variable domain DTGVSQNPRHKITKRGQNVTFRCDPISEHNRLYWYRQTLGQGPEFLTYFQNEAQLEKSRLLSDRFSAERPKGSFSTLEIQRTEQGDSAMYLCASSDLSGGAINEQFFGPGTRLTVL.

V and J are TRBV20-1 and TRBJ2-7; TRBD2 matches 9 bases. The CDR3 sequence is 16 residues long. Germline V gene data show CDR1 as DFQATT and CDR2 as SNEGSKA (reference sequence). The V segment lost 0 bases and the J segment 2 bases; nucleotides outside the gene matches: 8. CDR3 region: CSARDLAGDAPYEQYF. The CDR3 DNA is TGCAGTGCTAGAGATTTAGCGGGAGATGCTCCCTACGAGCAGTACTTC.